This T cell receptor beta chain was documented in a study of shared clonotypes between healthy human individuals. Turning to the study itself: The plates for each donor numbered three CD4 naive, three CD4 memory, two CD8 naive and one CD8 memory.

Study results and limitations: All-four-donor shared clonotypes had higher generation probabilities than non-shared clonotypes did. Sampling covered nothing but blood. Tissue TCR repertoires likely differ from those found in blood. Across subsets, estimated richness was generally greater for naive than for memory populations.

The CDR3 length is 15 residues. Trimming took 4 bases from V and 9 from J; bases not matched to a gene: 7. The germline gives CDR1 SEHNR, CDR2 FQNEAQ (reference sequence). A remark on this clone: Antigen unknown.

Measured with immunoSEQ multiplex PCR; TCRdb has only the in-frame clones, and not every one. The sample lists millions of clones; 90% to 95% were seen once. This chain uses TRBV7-9 with TRBJ1-6; 9 bases fit TRBD1. This receptor was obtained from a man younger than 30 in good health. The sequencing input was naive CD4+ T cells sorted from blood. Regarding subset: CD45RA+ positively selected. This CDR3 reads CASSSTGGASSPLHF. CDR3 sequence (DNA): TGTGCCAGCAGCTCGACAGGGGGGGCCAGTTCACCCCTCCACTTT.